The next 19 T cell receptor beta chains were all read from a single sample in a study of blood T cell repertoires in COVID-19. Method: immunoSEQ multiplex PCR; TCRdb's copy keeps in-frame clones and lacks some. This table has 220,000 or so clones, roughly four fifths appearing once. The specimen sequenced was peripheral blood. All receptors come from a woman of 80 years or more with acute or convalescent COVID-19.

V gene TRBV7-2 combines with J gene TRBJ2-1; D unclear. Per germline, CDR1 SGHTA and CDR2 FQGNSA. The CDR3 has 14 amino acids. V was trimmed by 0 bases and J by 7 bases, leaving 10 bases between them. The DNA for the CDR3 is TGTGCCAGCAGCTTAGCGCACACTACGAATGAGCAGTTCTTC. This encodes CASSLAHTTNEQFF.

The chain combines TRBV24-1 with TRBJ2-5; 8 bases map to TRBD2. The germline V gene has CDR1 KGHDR and CDR2 SFDVKD. V trimming: 5 bases; J trimming: 5 bases; junction bases outside the gene matches: 15. The CDR3 is 17 amino acids. The CDR3 DNA follows: TGTGCCACCAGTGCCCGGGCACCGGGGGGGATGTCTGAGACCCAGTACTTC. Amino acids: CATSARAPGGMSETQYF.

V usage is TRBV21-1 and J usage is TRBJ1-5. TRBV21-1 is a pseudogene segment. CDR3 size: 15 residues. CDR3 protein: CASTHYRYSNQPQHF. The CDR3 DNA sequence: TGTGCCAGCACCCACTACCGGTATAGCAATCAGCCCCAGCATTTT.

J is TRBJ2-7 and V is TRBV28, with 7 bases matching TRBD1. Per the germline V gene, CDR1 is MDHEN and CDR2 is SYDVKM. This CDR3 has 14 residues. Trimming removed 6 bases from V and 3 bases from J; junction bases left unmatched: 8. The CDR3 nucleotides read TGTGCCAGCAGCACAGGGACAGATTACTACGAGCAGTACTTC. Translated, it gives CASSTGTDYYEQYF.

The V call is TRBV19, the J call TRBJ2-2; TRBD2 is a possible D gene (7 bases). This CDR3 region has 16 residues. V was clipped by 0 bases and J by 7 bases, with 15 bases between them. Looked up from germline, CDR1 is LNHDA and CDR2 is SQIVND (reference sequence). This CDR3 is CASSIDLGLGGGELFF. CDR3 coding DNA: TGTGCCAGTAGTATAGATCTAGGACTAGGGGGCGGGGAGCTGTTTTTT.

This chain joins TRBV28 and TRBJ1-4; 7 bases line up with TRBD1. Germline loops: CDR1 MDHEN, CDR2 SYDVKM. This CDR3 is 14 amino acids long. Germline trimming cut 5 bases from V and 8 bases from J; bases unmatched to any gene: 8. The DNA for the CDR3 is TGTGCCAGCAGTGCCCGGACAGGCGAGGAAAAACTGTTTTTT. Translation gives CASSARTGEEKLFF. Combining the CDR3 with reference TRBV28 and TRBJ1-4 gives the whole variable domain DVKVTQSSRYLVKRTGEKVFLECVQDMDHENMFWYRQDPGLGLRLIYFSYDVKMKEKGDIPEGYSVSREKKERFSLILESASTNQTSMYLCASSARTGEEKLFFGSGTQLSVL.

The gene calls are TRBV3-1 (or the pseudogene TRBV3-2) and TRBJ2-5; D call uncertain. The germline V gene encodes CDR1 LGHDT and CDR2 YNNKEL (reference sequence). This CDR3 region has 13 residues. V shed 4 bases and J shed 6 bases, with 12 bases lying between them. The CDR3 is CASSRVDMKTQYF. The CDR3 DNA sequence: TGTGCCAGCAGCCGCGTAGACATGAAGACCCAGTACTTC.

This chain connects TRBV14 to TRBJ2-1; possibly TRBD2 for D (6 bases). CDR1 and CDR2 (germline): SGHDN, FVKESK. V was trimmed by 4 bases and J by 1 base, leaving 20 bases between them. This CDR3 is 18 amino acids long. In DNA form, the CDR3 reads TGTGCCAGCAGCCCTCAAATGGGCGGGGCCGTGTCCTACAATGAGCAGTTCTTC. Encoded protein: CASSPQMGGAVSYNEQFF.

The chain employs TRBV28 and TRBJ2-2; D is perhaps TRBD1 (5 bases). Looked up from germline, CDR1 is MDHEN and CDR2 is SYDVKM. V lost 2 bases, J lost 8 bases, and 15 bases lay in between. The CDR3 has 15 amino acids. The CDR3 here is CASSLMAAGQGELFF. CDR3 DNA: TGTGCCAGCAGTTTAATGGCTGCTGGACAAGGGGAGCTGTTTTTT.

This chain joins TRBV19 and TRBJ2-2; D may be TRBD1 (6 bases). The germline V gene has CDR1 LNHDA and CDR2 SQIVND (reference sequence). V was trimmed by 5 bases and J by 1 base, leaving 11 bases between them. The CDR3 extends over 15 amino acids. CDR3: CASSDGTLNTGELFF. The CDR3 DNA reads TGTGCCAGTAGTGACGGGACACTGAACACCGGGGAGCTGTTTTTT.

The V call is TRBV6-2 or TRBV6-3, the J call TRBJ1-5, with unresolved D. This CDR3 comprises 13 residues. V lost 2 bases and J 7 bases, leaving 9 bases between the germline ends. Germline CDR1 is MNHEY and CDR2 is SVGEGT. CDR3 bases: TGTGCCAGCAGTTACAGGGAGGGACAGCCCCAGCATTTT. Translating gives CASSYREGQPQHF.

The CDR3 bases are TGCGCCAGCAGCCAAGGTCCAGGCTTTGGCTACACCTTC. The encoded protein is CASSQGPGFGYTF. The chain joins TRBV4-3 to TRBJ1-2; no clear D. The CDR3 is made up of 13 amino acids. Germline V gene lookup returns CDR1 LGHNA and CDR2 YSLEER. Trimming took 1 base from V and 7 from J, leaving 10 bases between them.

The chain is built from TRBV7-6 and TRBJ1-1; TRBD1 might be the D (5 bases). Looked up from germline, CDR1 is SGHVS and CDR2 is FNYEAQ. The CDR3 runs 14 residues. V was clipped by 6 bases and J by 2 bases, with 13 bases between them. The CDR3 is CASSHNQGNTEAFF. The CDR3 DNA follows: TGTGCCAGCAGTCATAATCAGGGCAACACTGAAGCTTTCTTT.

This chain links TRBV5-1 with TRBJ2-5, with 8 positions matching TRBD1. Germline values: CDR1 SGHRS, CDR2 YFSETQ. Trimming at V came to 4 bases and at J to 5 bases, leaving 13 bases not matched to a gene. CDR3 length: 16 amino acids. The CDR3 region is CASSHGAGQGFETQYF. CDR3 in DNA: TGCGCCAGCAGCCATGGCGCCGGACAGGGCTTTGAGACCCAGTACTTC.

This clone was counted only a few times. The chain links TRBV5-1 to TRBJ1-1; 9 bases match TRBD1. The CDR3 contains 13 residues. The germline V gene encodes CDR1 SGHRS and CDR2 YFSETQ. Trimming at V came to 5 bases and at J to 4 bases, leaving 3 bases not matched to a gene. The CDR3 nucleotides are TGCGCCAGCAGGGAGACAGGGGGCACTGAAGCTTTCTTT. It encodes CASRETGGTEAFF.

Only one count was recorded for this clone. V gene TRBV11-2 combines with J gene TRBJ1-2; D gene uncertain. Trimming pared 5 bases from V and 8 bases from J, leaving 15 bases between. The CDR3 has 13 amino acids. The germline V gene encodes CDR1 SGHAT and CDR2 FQNNGV. The CDR3 spells CASSQEGRGGYTF. DNA for the CDR3: TGTGCCAGCAGCCAAGAGGGTAGAGGAGGCTACACCTTC.

V and J are TRBV5-1 and TRBJ1-4, with 7 bases lining up with TRBD1. The V gene end was trimmed by 4 bases and the J gene end by 6 bases; junction bases not matched to a gene: 9. The germline V gene has CDR1 SGHRS and CDR2 YFSETQ. The CDR3 runs 15 residues. As DNA, the CDR3 is TGCGCCAGCAGCGTCCAACAGGGGCCCGATGAAAAACTGTTTTTT. Protein: CASSVQQGPDEKLFF. Looking up the rest from reference TRBV5-1 and TRBJ1-4 gives the full variable domain: KAGVTQTPRYLIKTRGQQVTLSCSPISGHRSVSWYQQTPGQGLQFLFEYFSETQRNKGNFPGRFSGRQFSNSRSEMNVSTLELGDSALYLCASSVQQGPDEKLFFGSGTQLSVL.

This chain links TRBV28 with TRBJ1-2; 7 positions match TRBD1. Germline V gene sequence: CDR1 MDHEN, CDR2 SYDVKM. This CDR3 spans 12 amino acids. V lost 6 bases and J lost 6; bases outside the gene matches: 4. Written as DNA, the CDR3 is TGTGCCAGCAGGACGACAGGGAATGGCTACACCTTC. Translation gives CASRTTGNGYTF.

CDR3 in DNA: TGCGCCAGCAGCTTGGAGGCCAGGGGGCCGGAGACCCAGTACTTC. Translation gives CASSLEARGPETQYF. V gene TRBV5-1 combines with J gene TRBJ2-5; 8 positions agree with TRBD1. The CDR3 is 15 residues long. The germline V gene has CDR1 SGHRS and CDR2 YFSETQ. V trimming: 0 bases; J trimming: 5 bases; junction bases outside the gene matches: 6.